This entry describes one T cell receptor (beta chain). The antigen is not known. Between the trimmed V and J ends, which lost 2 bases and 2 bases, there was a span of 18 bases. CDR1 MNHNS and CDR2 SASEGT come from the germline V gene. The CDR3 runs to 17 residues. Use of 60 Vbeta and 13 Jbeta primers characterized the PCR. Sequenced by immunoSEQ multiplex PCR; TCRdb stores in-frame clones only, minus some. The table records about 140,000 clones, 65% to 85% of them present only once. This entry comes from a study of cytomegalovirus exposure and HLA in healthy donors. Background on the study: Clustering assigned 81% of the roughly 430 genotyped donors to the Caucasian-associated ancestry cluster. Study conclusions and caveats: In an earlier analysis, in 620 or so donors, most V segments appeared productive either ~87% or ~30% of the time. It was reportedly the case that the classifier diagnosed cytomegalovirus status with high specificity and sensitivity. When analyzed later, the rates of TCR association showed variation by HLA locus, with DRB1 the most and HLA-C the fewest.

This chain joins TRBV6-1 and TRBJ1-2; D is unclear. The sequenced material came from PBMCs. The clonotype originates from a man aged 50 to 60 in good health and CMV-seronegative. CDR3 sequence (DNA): TGTGCCAGCAGTGAACACGGCAAGCGTCCGCGGAACTATGGCTACACCTTC. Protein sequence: CASSEHGKRPRNYGYTF.